Below are 2 T cell receptor beta chains sequenced from a single sample in a study of blood T cells in healthy people across ages. Primers used in a second PCR of roughly 7 to 12 cycles were a sample-barcoded 5' primer and a J-beta primer mix. A single record per CDR3 protein comes from TCRdb applying MiXCR to the 5' RACE reads. The table shows around 1,900,000 distinct CDR3 sequences, with roughly 43% occurring only once. The sample consisted of blood. Source of these receptors: a human donor in good health.

The genes are TRBV29-1 and TRBJ2-5; D uncertain. This CDR3 region has 12 residues. Germline V CDR1 and CDR2: SQVTM, ANQGSEA. Trimming removed 4 bases at V and 2 bases at J, with 8 bases between. In DNA, the CDR3 is TGCAGCGTTGGGCGGCAGCAAGAGACCCAGTACTTC. This encodes CSVGRQQETQYF.

This clonotype has just a few counts. V gene TRBV9 combines with J gene TRBJ2-7, with 8 bases that match TRBD2. Unmatched junction bases numbered 4, after V lost 3 bases and J lost 2 bases. Germline V CDR1 and CDR2: SGDLS, YYNGEE. The CDR3 consists of 14 residues. CDR3 loop: CASSASGQPYEQYF. CDR3 in DNA: TGTGCCAGCAGCGCTAGCGGGCAGCCCTACGAGCAGTACTTC.